This T cell receptor (beta chain) stems from a study of Ad26.COV2.S vaccination and SARS-CoV-2 variants. Study background: The study gave Ad26.COV2.S intramuscularly, once or twice 56 days apart. Whole-study results and caveats: Similar non-spike TCR breadth was observed in recipients of vaccine and of placebo. Vaccinees reportedly had broad spike-specific CD8+ and CD4+ T cell responses.

The data were produced by immunoSEQ multiplex PCR, yet TCRdb's version contains in-frame clones alone and is incomplete. The data contain hundreds of thousands of clones, 75% to 95% of them singletons. Points on this clone: As yet, its antigen is unknown.

The treatment is: around 19 received Ad26.COV2.S at low or high dose, single or two shots; 5 received placebo; per-sample allocation not given. Sampling was done on day 63 after the first vaccine or placebo injection. Sample: peripheral blood, taken in a trial of Ad26.COV2.S vaccine versus placebo. This TCR came from a person between 18 and 59 years old who received the Ad26.COV2.S COVID-19 vaccine or a placebo.

The CDR3 DNA follows: TGTGCCTGTGTCCCGCTAGATACGCAGTATTTT. Translating it yields CACVPLDTQYF. The V gene is TRBV30, the J gene TRBJ2-3; D is undetermined. With 6 bases removed from V and 5 bases from J, the gap between germline ends came to 9 bases. The germline V gene has CDR1 GTSNPN and CDR2 SVGIG (reference sequence). The CDR3 runs to 11 residues.